The clone carrying this TCR beta chain came up once. The naive CD8 subset, CD45RO-negative cells positively selected for CCR7, excluded terminally differentiated effector memory CD45RA+ cells. The method was immunoSEQ multiplex PCR; TCRdb's version includes in-frame clones alone and lacks a portion of them. In the table there are about 2.2 million clones, just over 90% of which are singletons. This sample stems from a study of shared clonotypes between healthy human individuals. Background on the study: CD4 naive cells filled three plates per donor, CD4 memory three, CD8 naive two and CD8 memory one.

This TCR was sampled from a man younger than 35 in good health. Some clones in this sample may be carry-over from other donors' samples. Sequencing was performed on naive CD8+ T cells from PBMCs.

DNA for the CDR3: TGTGCCAGCGGTACAGCGTTAGCGGGAGGGTACGAGCAGTACTTC. It encodes CASGTALAGGYEQYF. The rearrangement uses TRBV2 and TRBJ2-7; 11 nucleotides match TRBD2. From germline, CDR1 is SNHLY and CDR2 FYNNEI. CDR3 length equals 15 residues. V shed 8 bases and J 4 bases; nucleotides not matched to a gene: 10.